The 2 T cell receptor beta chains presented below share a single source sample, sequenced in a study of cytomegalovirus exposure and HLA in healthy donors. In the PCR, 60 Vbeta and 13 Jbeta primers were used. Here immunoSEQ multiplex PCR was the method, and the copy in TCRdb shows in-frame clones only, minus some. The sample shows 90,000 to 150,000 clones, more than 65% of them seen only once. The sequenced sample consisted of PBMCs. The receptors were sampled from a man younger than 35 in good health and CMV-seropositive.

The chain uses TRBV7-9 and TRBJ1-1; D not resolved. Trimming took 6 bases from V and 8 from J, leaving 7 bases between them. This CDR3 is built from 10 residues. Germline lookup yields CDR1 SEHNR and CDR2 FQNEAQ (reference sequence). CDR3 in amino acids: CASSVREAFF. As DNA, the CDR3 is TGTGCCAGCAGTGTCCGGGAAGCTTTCTTT.

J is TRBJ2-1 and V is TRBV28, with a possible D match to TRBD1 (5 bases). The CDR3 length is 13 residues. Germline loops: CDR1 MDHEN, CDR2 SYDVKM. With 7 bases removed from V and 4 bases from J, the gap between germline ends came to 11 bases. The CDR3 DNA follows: TGTGCCAGCACCCTCCCAGGGTACAATGAGCAGTTCTTC. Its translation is CASTLPGYNEQFF.